The 19 T cell receptor beta chains below were found in one sample sequenced in a study of T cells in Graves' hyperthyroidism and ophthalmopathy. Regions amplified from RNA transcripts were the TCR beta CDR3 regions. HTBI primers were the set used in a first-round RT-PCR of the TCR CDR3. TCRdb recomputed calls from the multiplex PCR reads with MiXCR, one row per CDR3 protein. The sample has approximately 600,000 distinct CDR3 sequences, about a fifth seen once. Sequenced sample: blood. The origin of the receptors is a man younger than 40 with Graves' ophthalmopathy.

V gene TRBV28 combines with J gene TRBJ1-1; D perhaps matches TRBD1 (5 bases). The CDR3 sequence is 13 residues long. Germline V gives CDR1 MDHEN, CDR2 SYDVKM. Trimming shortened V by 10 bases and J by 2 bases, and 14 bases separated the two germline ends. DNA for the CDR3: TGTGCCACACAGACAGCGCTTAACACTGAAGCTTTCTTT. Residues: CATQTALNTEAFF.

In its sample, this clonotype was seen a few times. V and J are TRBV3-1 and TRBJ2-1, with 10 bases identical to TRBD2. The CDR3 consists of 19 residues. The germline V gene has CDR1 LGHDT and CDR2 YNNKEL (reference sequence). The V segment lost 1 base and the J segment 6 bases; nucleotides outside the gene matches: 15. The CDR3 protein is CASSQVGSGRPRGFNEQFF. As DNA, the CDR3 is TGTGCCAGCAGCCAAGTTGGTAGCGGGAGGCCGCGAGGATTCAATGAGCAGTTCTTC.

This rearrangement joins TRBV9 to TRBJ2-2; 8 bases fit TRBD2. From germline, CDR1 is SGDLS and CDR2 YYNGEE. After removal of 3 bases from V and 1 base from J, the junction contained 11 bases not matched to a gene. The CDR3 is 18 amino acids. This CDR3 reads CASSGNPVGTRNTGELFF. The CDR3 region has the DNA TGTGCCAGCAGCGGCAACCCAGTGGGGACTAGGAACACCGGGGAGCTGTTTTTT.

This clonotype came up a few times. The V and J genes are TRBV6-1 and TRBJ1-1; D perhaps matches TRBD1 (6 bases). V lost 6 bases to trimming and J lost 7 bases, with 12 bases between them. This CDR3 contains 12 residues. CDR1 is MNHNS and CDR2 is SASEGT in the germline V gene. CDR3 residues: CASRSTGYEAFF. CDR3 nucleotide sequence: TGTGCCAGCAGATCGACAGGTTATGAAGCTTTCTTT.

This clonotype has a count of ten or more. This chain links TRBV11-2 with TRBJ2-7, with D unresolved. With 5 bases removed from V and 1 base from J, the gap between germline ends came to 15 bases. CDR1 and CDR2 from the germline V gene are SGHAT and FQNNGV. There are 15 residues in the CDR3. The CDR3 sequence is CASSASLGRSYEQYF. As DNA, the CDR3 is TGTGCCAGCAGCGCGTCGCTAGGGCGTTCCTACGAGCAGTACTTC.

This clonotype came up many times. V gene TRBV11-3 combines with J gene TRBJ2-5; 12 nucleotides line up with TRBD1. The CDR3 totals 17 residues. The V and J ends lost 4 bases and 2 bases, in that order; junction bases with no gene match: 8. Germline CDR1 SGHNT, CDR2 YENEEA. CDR3 residues: CASSYLWDRGHQETQYF. CDR3 coding DNA: TGTGCCAGCAGCTACCTCTGGGACAGGGGGCATCAAGAGACCCAGTACTTC.

The V call is TRBV5-1, the J call TRBJ2-2, with D perhaps TRBD1 (6 bases). Germline values: CDR1 SGHRS, CDR2 YFSETQ. V was clipped by 1 base and J by 6 bases, with 13 bases between them. This CDR3 has 15 residues. The CDR3 coding sequence is TGCGCCAGCAGCTTGTCAGGGGAATTCGCCGGGGAGCTGTTTTTT. It is translated as CASSLSGEFAGELFF.

This clonotype came up a few times. V gene TRBV6-6 combines with J gene TRBJ1-6; 9 bases line up with TRBD1. The CDR3 extends over 17 amino acids. Germline CDR1 reads MNHNY; CDR2 reads SVGAGI (reference sequence). After removal of 2 bases from V and 4 bases from J, the junction contained 6 bases not matched to a gene. The CDR3 region is CASSYQDRGLYNSPLHF. The DNA of the CDR3 is TGTGCCAGCAGTTACCAGGACAGGGGACTTTATAATTCACCCCTCCACTTT.

The CDR3 loop reads CASSRDREGEQYF. CDR3 DNA sequence: TGTGCCAGCTCCCGAGACAGGGAGGGAGAGCAGTACTTC. The V and J genes are TRBV18 and TRBJ2-7; the D call may be TRBD1 or TRBD2 (7 bases each). V lost 6 bases and J lost 7, with 16 bases in between. This CDR3 region has 13 residues. Looked up from germline, CDR1 is KGHSH and CDR2 is LQKENI.

V and J are TRBV7-9 and TRBJ2-5, with D perhaps TRBD2 (5 bases). Germline V gene lookup returns CDR1 SEHNR and CDR2 FQNEAQ (reference sequence). This CDR3 comprises 13 residues. Trimming took off 2 bases at V and 5 bases at J, with 9 bases between the two ends. The CDR3, as DNA: TGTGCCAGCAGCTTAACAGCGGTTGAGACCCAGTACTTC. Protein sequence: CASSLTAVETQYF.

The gene calls are TRBV7-9 and TRBJ2-7; 8 nucleotides agree with TRBD2. J lost 2 bases, V lost 4 bases, and 7 bases had no gene match. This CDR3 is built from 15 residues. In germline, CDR1 is SEHNR, CDR2 FQNEAQ (reference sequence). The CDR3 loop is CASSSLAVRAYEQYF. CDR3 coding DNA: TGTGCCAGCAGCTCACTAGCGGTGAGAGCCTACGAGCAGTACTTC.

This clonotype has at least ten counts. This chain links TRBV20-1 with TRBJ1-5, with D possibly being TRBD1 (5 bases). Germline V gene lookup returns CDR1 DFQATT and CDR2 SNEGSKA (reference sequence). The CDR3 spans 14 residues. The germline V and J ends were trimmed by 1 base and 3 bases, with 10 bases remaining between them. The CDR3 DNA is TGCAGTGCTAGAGGTCGACAGATCAATCAGCCCCAGCATTTT. Encoded protein: CSARGRQINQPQHF.

This clonotype was seen only a few times. V gene TRBV30 combines with J gene TRBJ2-5; D may match TRBD1 or TRBD2 (5 bases each). The V gene's germline CDR1 is GTSNPN and CDR2 SVGIG (reference sequence). With 6 bases removed from V and 7 bases from J, the gap between germline ends came to 15 bases. CDR3 size: 12 residues. The CDR3 here is CACSWGTGTQYF. CDR3 nucleotides: TGTGCCTGTTCGTGGGGGACGGGGACCCAGTACTTC.

The chain links TRBV6-5 to TRBJ2-7, with D perhaps TRBD2 (7 bases). The germline V and J ends were trimmed by 4 bases and 6 bases, with 19 bases remaining between them. Looked up from germline, CDR1 is MNHEY and CDR2 is SVGAGI. This CDR3 has 15 residues. The DNA for the CDR3 is TGTGCCAGCAGTTGGGGAGGGGGAAAAAGCAGCGAGCAGTACTTC. Its translation is CASSWGGGKSSEQYF.

The V call is TRBV4-2, the J call TRBJ2-2, with 10 bases fitting TRBD2. With 5 bases clipped from V and 4 bases from J, the junction kept 7 bases outside the gene matches. The CDR3 length is 16 residues. Germline loops: CDR1 LGHNA, CDR2 YNFKEQ. The CDR3 sequence: CASSARTSGGTGELFF. DNA for the CDR3: TGTGCCAGCAGCGCCCGGACTAGCGGAGGCACCGGGGAGCTGTTTTTT.

Many counts were recorded for this clonotype. The rearrangement joins TRBV28 to TRBJ1-2, with a weak D call TRBD1 (5 bases). The CDR3 runs to 13 residues. V dropped 4 bases and J dropped 5 bases, with 11 bases sitting between them. Germline V CDR1 and CDR2: MDHEN, SYDVKM. This CDR3 reads CASSSTVGYGYTF. DNA of the CDR3: TGTGCCAGCAGTTCGACAGTTGGATATGGCTACACCTTC.

This clonotype was counted at least ten times. This CDR3 is CASSLALGQGAAYEQYF. DNA for the CDR3: TGTGCCAGCAGTTTAGCCCTGGGACAGGGGGCGGCCTACGAGCAGTACTTC. The rearrangement uses TRBV28 and TRBJ2-7; 12 bases match TRBD1. This CDR3 spans 17 amino acids. Looked up from germline, CDR1 is MDHEN and CDR2 is SYDVKM. With 2 bases clipped from V and 2 bases from J, the junction kept 7 bases outside the gene matches.

This clonotype was picked up many times. This chain uses TRBV5-6 with TRBJ2-7; D unclear. Trimming took 3 bases from V and 3 from J, leaving 13 bases between them. The CDR3 runs 14 residues. CDR1 and CDR2 (germline): SGHDT, YYEEEE. CDR3 region: CASSSRTADYEQYF. DNA for the CDR3: TGTGCCAGCAGCTCGCGAACCGCGGACTACGAGCAGTACTTC.

In its sample, this clonotype was seen a few times. The rearrangement links TRBV7-2 to TRBJ2-7; TRBD2 matches 7 bases. The CDR3 runs to 16 residues. V shed 0 bases and J 5 bases; nucleotides not matched to a gene: 10. Germline V gene lookup returns CDR1 SGHTA and CDR2 FQGNSA. DNA of the CDR3: TGTGCCAGCAGCTTAGCGGCGGTAGCGGGTTACGACGAGCAGTACTTC. Translation: CASSLAAVAGYDEQYF.